These T cell receptor beta chains were read from a single sample in a study of shared clonotypes between healthy human individuals. The protocol was immunoSEQ multiplex PCR, while the TCRdb copy is restricted to in-frame clones and leaves out a portion. The sample has fewer than 3 million clones, roughly 90% seen once; the top ten hold 0.3% to 0.4%. The specimen sequenced was naive CD4+ T cells from PBMCs. The receptors were gathered from a man younger than 30 in good health. Some clones in this sample may be carry-over from other donors' samples. Each CDR3 is given with its conserved first and last residue. A D gene is named only where the DNA matches it firmly. Clone size is not always given. Where it is, it says once, few, many or a class for expanded clones.

j_gene	abundance	d_gene	v_gene	CDR3nt	CDR3aa
TRBJ2-3	-	TRBD2	TRBV7-2	TGTGCCAGCAGCTCCCCCCGGGACTATCCTTATACGCAGTATTTT	CASSSPRDYPYTQYF
TRBJ1-3	-	-	TRBV19	TGTGCCAGTAGTATACGGTCTGGAAACACCATATATTTT	CASSIRSGNTIYF
TRBJ2-5	-	TRBD1	TRBV5-4	TGTGCCAGCAGCTGGGACAGGGGGGTGGAGACCCAGTACTTC	CASSWDRGVETQYF
TRBJ2-2	-	TRBD2	TRBV28	TGTGCCAGCGGACCCACCGGGACTAGATGGACCGGGGAGCTGTTTTTT	CASGPTGTRWTGELFF
TRBJ2-1	-	-	TRBV4-3	TGCGCCAGCAGCCAAGATCAAGATGAGCAGTTCTTC	CASSQDQDEQFF
TRBJ1-4	-	-	TRBV28	TGTGCCAGCACCGACTTAGGGGCAGGGGATGGGAGTGAAAAACTGTTTTTT	CASTDLGAGDGSEKLFF
TRBJ1-3	-	-	TRBV9	TGTGCCAGCAGCGTAGCTCCCGTAACAGGGACTGGAAACACCATATATTTT	CASSVAPVTGTGNTIYF
TRBJ1-2	-	-	TRBV5-6	TGTGCCAGCAGCTCGACACCTAACTATGGCTACACCTTC	CASSSTPNYGYTF
TRBJ1-2	-	TRBD1	TRBV5-4	TGTGCCAGCAGCTTCCCGGGACAGGGAGAGTATGGCTACACCTTC	CASSFPGQGEYGYTF
TRBJ2-7	-	-	TRBV6-5	TGTGCCAGCAGTTACACATCGGGAGGGGGCCACGAGCAGTACTTC	CASSYTSGGGHEQYF
TRBJ2-1	-	TRBD2	TRBV28	TGTGCCAGCAGTTTAGGTTCGGGACTAGCGGGAGGTTCCTACAATGAGCAGTTCTTC	CASSLGSGLAGGSYNEQFF
TRBJ1-1	-	-	TRBV6-5	TGTGCCAGCAGTTACATGGGACAAAAGACTGAAGCTTTCTTT	CASSYMGQKTEAFF
TRBJ2-5	-	-	TRBV28	TGTGCCAGCAGGGTCCCAGCCAGACAAGAGACCCAGTACTTC	CASRVPARQETQYF
TRBJ1-1	-	TRBD1	TRBV18	TGTGCCAGCTCCGCCGGGACAGGGGGCCTCACTGAAGCTTTCTTT	CASSAGTGGLTEAFF
TRBJ2-7	-	TRBD2	TRBV28	TGTGCCAGCAGTCAACAACTAGCGGGAGTCGAGCAGTACTTC	CASSQQLAGVEQYF
TRBJ2-5	-	-	TRBV2	TGTGCCAGCAGTCCGTCACAAATAGAAGAGACCCAGTACTTC	CASSPSQIEETQYF
TRBJ2-6	-	-	TRBV30	TGTGCCTGGGATCAGGACTCTGGGGCCAACGTCCTGACTTTC	CAWDQDSGANVLTF
TRBJ1-1	-	-	TRBV5-1	TGCGCCAGCGGACAACAGGGTGGAACGACTGAAGCTTTCTTT	CASGQQGGTTEAFF
TRBJ2-2	-	-	TRBV5-1	TGCGCCAGCAGTACGAGGGCGAGCATCCGGGACCGCACTGGCGGGGAGCTGTTTTTT	CASSTRASIRDRTGGELFF
TRBJ2-5	-	TRBD1	TRBV5-3	TGTGCCAGACGCCACCCCGGGACAGGGGGCCTACAAGAGACCCAGTACTTC	CARRHPGTGGLQETQYF
TRBJ2-3	-	TRBD2	TRBV18	TGTGCCAGCTCCCCTAATAGCGGGAGCACAGATACGCAGTATTTT	CASSPNSGSTDTQYF
TRBJ1-1	-	TRBD1	TRBV5-1	TGCGCCAGCACCCCTGGACAGGGGGCGCGGAGCATCACTGAAGCTTTCTTT	CASTPGQGARSITEAFF
TRBJ2-3	-	-	TRBV28	TGTGCCAGCAGTTTTCGGGGGGCGAATCATGGCACAGATACGCAGTATTTT	CASSFRGANHGTDTQYF
TRBJ2-1	-	TRBD1	TRBV10-2	TGCGCCAGCAGAGCCGGGACAGCTTACAATGAGCAGTTCTTC	CASRAGTAYNEQFF
TRBJ1-4	-	-	TRBV11-2	TGTGCCAGCAGCTTCGGGGTAGGGGCTAATGAAAAACTGTTTTTT	CASSFGVGANEKLFF
TRBJ2-2	-	-	TRBV10-1	TGCGCCAGCAGTGAGTCGATTATGGGAGCTGGTACCGGGGAGCTGTTTTTT	CASSESIMGAGTGELFF
TRBJ2-7	-	-	TRBV21-1	TGTGCCAGCAGCCGAAGGGAGGAGGTGCAGTACTTC	CASSRREEVQYF
TRBJ1-1	few	-	TRBV6-1	TGTGCGGCCCGCGAAGCTTTCTTT	CAAREAFF
TRBJ2-1	-	-	TRBV5-1	TGCGCCAGCAGCTTGGGTCCCCAGGGAGCGGATTCCTACAATGAGCAGTTCTTC	CASSLGPQGADSYNEQFF
TRBJ2-5	-	-	TRBV6-1	TGTGCCAGCAGTGAATTCAATAGCGGTGGGGAGACCCAGTACTTC	CASSEFNSGGETQYF
TRBJ1-2	-	TRBD1	TRBV28	TGTGCCAGCAGTTTAACTGGGACAGGGGTTAACTATGGCTACACCTTC	CASSLTGTGVNYGYTF
TRBJ1-1	-	-	TRBV28	TGTGCCAGCAGTTTATCCGGGACATATACTGAAGCTTTCTTT	CASSLSGTYTEAFF
TRBJ2-2	-	-	TRBV14	TGTGCCAGCAGCCAAAGGTACATGAACACCGGGGAGCTGTTTTTT	CASSQRYMNTGELFF
TRBJ1-2	-	-	TRBV2	TGTGCCAGCAGAAGAACCACTAACTATGGCTACACCTTC	CASRRTTNYGYTF
TRBJ2-4	-	-	TRBV4-1	TGCGCCAGCAGCCAAGGGGTACAGGGAGGTAGGGCCAAAAACATTCAGTACTTC	CASSQGVQGGRAKNIQYF
TRBJ1-2	few	TRBD1	TRBV30	TGTGCCTTTGCCGGGACAGGGGGCATGTATGGCTACACCTTC	CAFAGTGGMYGYTF
TRBJ1-6	-	-	TRBV28	TGTGCCAGCAGGCTAGGGTCCTTAGGGAATTCACCCCTCCACTTT	CASRLGSLGNSPLHF
TRBJ2-1	-	-	TRBV11-2	TGTGCCAGCAGCACCACCCCATCCTACAATGAGCAGTTCTTC	CASSTTPSYNEQFF
TRBJ1-1	-	-	TRBV25-1	TGTGCCAGCAGTGAATCCCCTCCAGGGTTAACTGAAGCTTTCTTT	CASSESPPGLTEAFF
TRBJ2-7	once	-	TRBV5-1	TGCGCCACCTCGGGACAAAATGGCGAGCAGTACTTC	CATSGQNGEQYF
TRBJ2-7	-	TRBD1	TRBV6-1	TGTGCCAGCAGAAGAGGGACAGGGGCGACCTACGAGCAGTACTTC	CASRRGTGATYEQYF
TRBJ2-1	-	-	TRBV18	TGTGCCAGCTCACTCACGCAAAGGGGTCACAATGAGCAGTTCTTC	CASSLTQRGHNEQFF
TRBJ2-7	-	TRBD2	TRBV5-1	TGCGCCAGCAGCTTCGAGACGATAGGGCTAGCGGCAGAGCAGTACTTC	CASSFETIGLAAEQYF